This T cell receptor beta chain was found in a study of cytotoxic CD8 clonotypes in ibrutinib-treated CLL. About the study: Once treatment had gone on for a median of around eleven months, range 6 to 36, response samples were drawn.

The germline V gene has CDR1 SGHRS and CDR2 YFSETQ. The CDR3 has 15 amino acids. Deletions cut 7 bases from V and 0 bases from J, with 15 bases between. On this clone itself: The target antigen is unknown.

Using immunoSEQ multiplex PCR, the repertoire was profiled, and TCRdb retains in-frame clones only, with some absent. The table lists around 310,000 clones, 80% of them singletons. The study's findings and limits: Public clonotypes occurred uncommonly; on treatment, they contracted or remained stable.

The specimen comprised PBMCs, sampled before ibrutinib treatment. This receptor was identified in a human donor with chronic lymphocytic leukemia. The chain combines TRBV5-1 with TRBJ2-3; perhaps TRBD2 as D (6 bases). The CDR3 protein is CASRWVAGSTDTQYF. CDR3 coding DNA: TGCGCCAGCCGCTGGGTTGCGGGGAGCACAGATACGCAGTATTTT.